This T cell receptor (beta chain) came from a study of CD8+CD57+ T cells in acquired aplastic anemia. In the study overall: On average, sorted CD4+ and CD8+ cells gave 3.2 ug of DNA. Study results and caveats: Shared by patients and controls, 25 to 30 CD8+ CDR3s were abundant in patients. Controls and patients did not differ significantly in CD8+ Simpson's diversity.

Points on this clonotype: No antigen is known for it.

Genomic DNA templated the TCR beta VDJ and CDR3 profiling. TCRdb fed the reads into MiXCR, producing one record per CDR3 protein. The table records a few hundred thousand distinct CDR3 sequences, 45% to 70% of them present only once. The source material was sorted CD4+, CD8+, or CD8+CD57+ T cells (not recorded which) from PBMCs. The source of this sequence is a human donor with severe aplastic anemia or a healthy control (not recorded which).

The CDR3: CASATSGNSDTQYF. In DNA, the CDR3 is TGTGCCAGCGCGACTAGCGGGAATTCAGATACGCAGTATTTT. The J gene is TRBJ2-3, the V gene TRBV2; 11 nucleotides agree with TRBD2. V trimming: 8 bases; J trimming: 4 bases; junction bases outside the gene matches: 5. The germline V gene has CDR1 SNHLY and CDR2 FYNNEI. There are 14 residues in the CDR3.